This record concerns one TCR beta chain sequence. The antigen is undetermined. The sample comes from a study of cytomegalovirus exposure and HLA in healthy donors. Study summary: A subsequent analysis stated that the 100 to 150 validation repertoires were run on the same platform as the roughly 710 first-cohort repertoires. Study-wide points: Subsequent analysis found a tendency for first-cohort TCR clusters to co-occur within the 120 or so validation repertoires. In vitro confirmation showed three CMV-associated chains to be CMV antigen specific. Rarity characterized most TCR sequences, yet some public TCRs appeared in many donors.

V lost 6 bases and J lost 2; bases outside the gene matches: 4. The CDR3 is 13 amino acids. Germline V gene sequence: CDR1 MNHEY, CDR2 SVGAGI. Profiled with immunoSEQ multiplex PCR; TCRdb holds only in-frame clones, not every one. Here the sample spans roughly 310,000 clones, roughly 86% being singletons. Material for sequencing was PBMCs. The J gene is TRBJ2-7, the V gene TRBV6-5; 7 positions match TRBD2. This TCR was recovered from a man aged 25 to 40 in good health and CMV-seronegative. For the CDR3, the DNA is TGTGCCAGCAGCGCCCGGGGGGCCTACGAGCAGTACTTC. Translated, it gives CASSARGAYEQYF.